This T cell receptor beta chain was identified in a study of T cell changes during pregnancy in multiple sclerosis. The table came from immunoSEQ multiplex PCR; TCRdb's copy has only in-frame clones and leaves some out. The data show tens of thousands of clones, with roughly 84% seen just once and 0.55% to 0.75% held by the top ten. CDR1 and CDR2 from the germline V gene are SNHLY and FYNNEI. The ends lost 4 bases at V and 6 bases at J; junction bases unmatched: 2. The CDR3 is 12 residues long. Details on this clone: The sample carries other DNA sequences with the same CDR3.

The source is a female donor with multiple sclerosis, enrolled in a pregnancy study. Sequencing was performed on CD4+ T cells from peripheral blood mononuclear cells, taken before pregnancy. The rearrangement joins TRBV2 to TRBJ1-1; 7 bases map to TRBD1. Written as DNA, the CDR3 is TGTGCCAGCAGTGGACAGGGCGCTGAAGCTTTCTTT. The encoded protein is CASSGQGAEAFF.